This entry is about one T cell receptor beta chain. The record originates from a study of blood T cell repertoires in COVID-19. On the study more broadly: Researchers got acute and convalescent COVID-19 samples from the United States, Italy and Spain. Nucleic acid was either cDNA or gDNA, and it came from T cells, B-cell-depleted T cells, or PBMCs.

The CDR3 loop spans 13 amino acids. Trimming pared 8 bases from V and 2 bases from J, leaving 12 bases between. CDR1 and CDR2 from the germline V gene are SEHNR and FQNEAQ (reference sequence). The method was immunoSEQ multiplex PCR; TCRdb's version includes in-frame clones alone and lacks a portion of them. The sample yields about 180,000 clones, around 85% seen once. This chain connects TRBV7-9 to TRBJ1-2; D is perhaps TRBD1 (5 bases). The sequence came from a person between 65 and 79 years old with COVID-19, enrolled during active disease. The material sequenced was peripheral blood. CDR3 sequence (DNA): TGTGCCAGCTGGGCAGGGCCAAACTATGGCTACACCTTC. This sequence encodes CASWAGPNYGYTF.